This TCR beta chain was sequenced for a study of cytomegalovirus exposure and HLA in healthy donors. For the study at large: Previous work identified roughly 120 million unique TCR beta sequences from about 200 million T cells. Whole-study results and caveats: Clonal expansion, a later analysis showed, was greater in HLA-associated TCR beta chains than in equally common others. CMV antigen specificity of a few CMV-associated chains was confirmed in vitro. Roughly uniform depth of sequencing across donors was assumed in presence/absence analyses.

Regarding this clone: Its antigen is unknown.

The CDR3 covers 17 residues. Germline CDR1 ENHRY, CDR2 SYGVKD. After removal of 2 bases from V and 5 bases from J, the junction contained 8 bases not matched to a gene. Both 60 Vbeta primers and 13 Jbeta primers went into the PCR. Clones were sequenced by immunoSEQ multiplex PCR, and TCRdb holds only the in-frame ones, with some missing. The top ten hold almost 2.5% of the sample, which has 130,000 to 150,000 clones, about 85% seen once. Sequencing was carried out using PBMCs. The sequence was collected from a boy younger than 10 in good health and CMV-seronegative. The chain joins TRBV10-3 to TRBJ2-1; 11 bases fit TRBD2. CDR3 residues: CAISEPPGLAADNEQFF. CDR3 DNA: TGTGCCATCAGTGAGCCACCGGGACTAGCGGCCGACAATGAGCAGTTCTTC.